This T cell receptor beta chain was documented in a study of graft-versus-host responses after intestinal transplantation. Across the study: Recipients underwent multivisceral, liver-intestinal, or isolated intestinal transplants. The whole recipient group had anti-thymocyte globulin induction followed by tacrolimus and steroids for around 3 years.

Note on this clone: What it binds is not known.

This CDR3 has 15 residues. In germline, CDR1 is MNHEY, CDR2 SMNVEV (reference sequence). Measured with immunoSEQ multiplex PCR; TCRdb has only the in-frame clones, and not every one. The data hold some 87,000 clones, with approximately 95% observed a single time. Regarding the study as a whole: GvH clones occurred in recipient marrow; some first appeared in ileum or blood.

Sample: unstimulated CD8+ T cells sorted from spleen or lymph node cells, taken before transplant. V is TRBV27 and J is TRBJ2-5, with D possibly matching TRBD1 (6 bases). The DNA end lines up better with TRBJ2-7; the J call may be wrong. The TCR comes from a human donor who was the organ donor for an intestinal transplant. The CDR3 DNA sequence: TGTGCCAGCAGCCCAGGGGTGGGAATTGGCTACGAGCAGTACTTC. Translating gives CASSPGVGIGYEQYF.